A single sample is the source of the 27 T cell receptor beta chains below, sequenced in a study of cytomegalovirus exposure and HLA in healthy donors. Use of 60 Vbeta and 13 Jbeta primers characterized the PCR. TCRdb's copy holds only in-frame clones and misses some; the assay was immunoSEQ multiplex PCR. The sample data list fewer than 130,000 clones. The sequenced sample was PBMCs. These receptors all stem from a man aged 50 to 60 in good health and CMV-seronegative.

V and J are TRBV7-2 and TRBJ1-5, with D maybe TRBD1 (5 bases). The CDR3 runs to 17 residues. The V end was cut by 2 bases, the J end by 0 bases, with 14 bases between. Looked up from germline, CDR1 is SGHTA and CDR2 is FQGNSA. The CDR3 sequence: CASSLMGRGISNQPQHF. The CDR3 DNA is TGTGCCAGCAGCTTAATGGGCCGGGGGATTAGCAATCAGCCCCAGCATTTT.

The genes are TRBV27 and TRBJ2-7, with D possibly being TRBD2 (7 bases). The CDR3 runs 15 residues. CDR1 is MNHEY and CDR2 is SMNVEV in the germline V gene (reference sequence). Trimming cost V 7 bases and J 7 bases, with 23 bases left between them. The DNA for the CDR3 is TGTGCCAGCAACGCGGGGGCAGAGGGCGTGGGTGAGCAGTACTTC. This sequence encodes CASNAGAEGVGEQYF.

The V and J genes are TRBV18 and TRBJ1-1, with 8 bases lining up with TRBD1. Germline trimming cut 3 bases from V and 1 base from J; bases unmatched to any gene: 4. There are 15 residues in the CDR3. In germline, CDR1 is KGHSH, CDR2 LQKENI. The CDR3 nucleotides are TGTGCCAGCTCACCGACCGGGACAGGGAACACTGAAGCTTTCTTT. Its protein product is CASSPTGTGNTEAFF.

This chain connects TRBV5-1 to TRBJ2-1; 7 bases match TRBD1. CDR1 SGHRS and CDR2 YFSETQ come from the germline V gene. This CDR3 spans 15 amino acids. J lost 7 bases, V lost 6 bases, and 13 bases had no gene match. The CDR3 DNA sequence: TGCGCCAGCAACCCCCCCCTAGCAGGGGGAAATGAGCAGTTCTTC. Translating gives CASNPPLAGGNEQFF.

V and J are TRBV6-6 and TRBJ2-1; D remains ambiguous. CDR3 length: 11 amino acids. Germline V gene lookup returns CDR1 MNHNY and CDR2 SVGAGI (reference sequence). V lost 6 bases and J 9 bases, leaving 9 bases between the germline ends. DNA of the CDR3: TGTGCCAGCAGCCCCCTCGGTGAGCAGTTCTTC. This codes for CASSPLGEQFF.

The chain carries TRBV5-4 and TRBJ2-5, with 10 bases lining up with TRBD1. V shed 4 bases and J 5 bases; nucleotides not matched to a gene: 8. The germline CDR1 and CDR2 sequences are SGHNT and YYREEE (reference sequence). The CDR3 spans 15 residues. The CDR3 spells CASSPDRGQGETQYF. In DNA, the CDR3 is TGTGCCAGCAGCCCCGACAGGGGGCAGGGGGAGACCCAGTACTTC.

CDR3 amino acids: CASTKDTGNTEAFF. The CDR3 coding sequence is TGTGCCAGCACTAAGGACACCGGGAACACTGAAGCTTTCTTT. This rearrangement joins TRBV2 to TRBJ1-1, with a possible D match to TRBD1 (5 bases). The length of the CDR3 is 14 residues. Germline V lookup: CDR1 SNHLY, CDR2 FYNNEI. The V gene lost 7 bases and the J gene lost 1 base, with 13 bases spanning the gap. Supplemented by reference TRBV2 and TRBJ1-1, the full variable domain reads EPEVTQTPSHQVTQMGQEVILRCVPISNHLYFYWYRQILGQKVEFLVSFYNNEISEKSEIFDDQFSVERPDGSNFTLKIRSTKLEDSAMYFCASTKDTGNTEAFFGQGTRLTVV.

The rearrangement uses TRBV11-3 and TRBJ2-7; 8 bases are a match to TRBD2. The junction had 5 bases not matched to a gene; V was cut back by 4 bases and J by 3 bases. Germline lookup yields CDR1 SGHNT and CDR2 YENEEA. This CDR3 region has 14 residues. The CDR3 here is CASSSLAGRYEQYF. The CDR3 nucleotides read TGTGCCAGCAGCTCGTTAGCGGGACGCTACGAGCAGTACTTC.

The chain uses TRBV19 and TRBJ1-5; D may be TRBD1 (5 bases). This CDR3 region has 15 residues. Germline V gene data show CDR1 as LNHDA and CDR2 as SQIVND (reference sequence). V dropped 6 bases and J dropped 5 bases, with 17 bases sitting between them. As DNA, the CDR3 is TGTGCCAGTAGCGTGGGCAGGGCATGGGATCAGCCCCAGCATTTT. Translating it yields CASSVGRAWDQPQHF. The variable domain in full, with the rest retrieved from reference TRBV19 and TRBJ1-5, is DGGITQSPKYLFRKEGQNVTLSCEQNLNHDAMYWYRQDPGQGLRLIYYSQIVNDFQKGDIAEGYSVSREKKESFPLTVTSAQKNPTAFYLCASSVGRAWDQPQHFGDGTRLSIL.

The chain couples TRBV13 to TRBJ1-4; D ambiguous. The CDR3 contains 18 residues. Looked up from germline, CDR1 is PRHDT and CDR2 is FYEKMQ (reference sequence). V lost 3 bases to trimming and J lost 0 bases, with 17 bases between them. Here the CDR3 reads CASSFMARQSATNEKLFF. The DNA for the CDR3 is TGTGCCAGCAGCTTCATGGCCAGACAAAGTGCAACTAATGAAAAACTGTTTTTT.

The chain employs TRBV13 and TRBJ2-5; 7 bases line up with TRBD1. Trimming removed 5 bases from V and 2 bases from J; junction bases left unmatched: 11. This CDR3 region has 16 residues. CDR1 and CDR2 from the germline V gene are PRHDT and FYEKMQ (reference sequence). DNA of the CDR3: TGTGCCAGCAGCAGAAGACAGGGTTTGGGGCAAGAGACCCAGTACTTC. This gives the protein CASSRRQGLGQETQYF.

The gene calls are TRBV7-8 and TRBJ1-2; 8 nucleotides line up with TRBD1. Germline V gene lookup returns CDR1 SGHVS and CDR2 FQNEAQ. Losses at the gene ends were 2 bases for V and 2 bases for J; bases not matched to a gene: 10. The CDR3 length is 17 residues. CDR3 bases: TGTGCCAGCAGCTTAAGTTTCAGGGACAGGAAAAACTATGGCTACACCTTC. Translating gives CASSLSFRDRKNYGYTF.

The chain uses TRBV23-1 and TRBJ1-5, with D uncertain. TRBV23-1 is filed as an ORF, its function uncertain. The CDR3 loop spans 15 amino acids. Trimming shortened V by 0 bases and J by 0 bases, and 6 bases separated the two germline ends. The CDR3 region has the DNA TGCGCCAGCAGTCAATCATATTGTAGCAATCAGCCCCAGCATTTT. Amino acids: CASSQSYCSNQPQHF.

The chain carries TRBV5-1 and TRBJ1-2; 9 bases align to TRBD1. Germline V gene data show CDR1 as SGHRS and CDR2 as YFSETQ. J gave up 4 bases and V 0 bases, and 7 bases lay outside the gene matches. CDR3 size: 16 residues. The CDR3: CASSLEPDRGGYGYTF. Here the CDR3 DNA reads TGCGCCAGCAGCTTGGAGCCGGACAGGGGAGGCTATGGCTACACCTTC.

The chain carries TRBV28 and TRBJ2-1; D remains ambiguous. The ends were cut back, 5 bases at V and 10 bases at J, with 12 bases in the middle. This CDR3 spans 12 amino acids. CDR1 is MDHEN and CDR2 is SYDVKM in the germline V gene. CDR3 in amino acids: CASSPTRLEQFF. DNA for the CDR3: TGTGCCAGCAGTCCTACCCGGTTAGAGCAGTTCTTC. The full variable domain, in which reference TRBV28 and TRBJ2-1 provide the parts outside the CDR3, is DVKVTQSSRYLVKRTGEKVFLECVQDMDHENMFWYRQDPGLGLRLIYFSYDVKMKEKGDIPEGYSVSREKKERFSLILESASTNQTSMYLCASSPTRLEQFFGPGTRLTVL.

This chain connects TRBV27 to TRBJ1-2, with D perhaps matching TRBD1 (6 bases). Germline V gives CDR1 MNHEY, CDR2 SMNVEV (reference sequence). The length of the CDR3 is 14 residues. V was shortened by 5 bases and J by 2 bases, with 12 bases between the two germline ends. The DNA for the CDR3 is TGTGCCAGCAGTCTAAAACAGGGAAACTATGGCTACACCTTC. Encoded protein: CASSLKQGNYGYTF.

The chain employs TRBV4-1 and TRBJ1-2; a weak D match, TRBD1 (6 bases). The CDR3 consists of 14 residues. CDR1 is MGHRA, CDR2 YSYEKL, per germline. Between the trimmed V and J ends, which lost 4 bases and 5 bases, there was a span of 14 bases. The CDR3 loop reads CASSLWTARYGYTF. The CDR3 DNA is TGCGCCAGCAGCCTATGGACAGCGAGATATGGCTACACCTTC.

The CDR3 loop is CASSLNFVRGDYGYTF. In nucleotides, the CDR3 is TGTGCCAGCAGCTTGAATTTCGTCAGGGGGGACTATGGCTACACCTTC. The rearrangement links TRBV5-5 to TRBJ1-2; 7 nucleotides agree with TRBD1. The CDR3 loop spans 16 amino acids. Germline V CDR1 and CDR2: SGHKS, YYEKEE (reference sequence). The V gene end was trimmed by 1 base and the J gene end by 3 bases; junction bases not matched to a gene: 9.

The chain combines TRBV29-1 with TRBJ1-5; the D gene is possibly TRBD1 (5 bases). Germline CDR1 and CDR2: SQVTM and ANQGSEA. The CDR3 has 14 amino acids. The V and J ends lost 6 bases and 3 bases respectively, with 15 bases between them. The CDR3 bases are TGCAGCGTCGGGGACTCAGGGTTCAATCAGCCCCAGCATTTT. Its translation: CSVGDSGFNQPQHF.

This sequence joins TRBV18 and TRBJ2-3, with unresolved D. The CDR3 covers 13 residues. In germline, CDR1 is KGHSH, CDR2 LQKENI. Trimming took off 4 bases at V and 2 bases at J, with 7 bases between the two ends. The chain's CDR3 is CASSLIFTDTQYF. CDR3 in DNA: TGTGCCAGCTCACTTATCTTCACAGATACGCAGTATTTT.

This sequence joins TRBV10-3 and TRBJ2-1, with TRBD2 matching 7 bases. Looked up from germline, CDR1 is ENHRY and CDR2 is SYGVKD. With V trimmed by 7 bases and J by 7 bases, 7 bases remained unmatched. This CDR3 has 13 amino acids. The CDR3 region is CAITGWEGNEQFF. CDR3 bases: TGTGCCATCACAGGGTGGGAGGGGAATGAGCAGTTCTTC.

The chain uses TRBV5-1 and TRBJ1-2, with 9 bases matching TRBD1. The germline CDR1 and CDR2 sequences are SGHRS and YFSETQ. The CDR3 is 13 residues long. The trim removed 0 bases at V and 7 bases at J, leaving 1 base unmatched. Written as DNA, the CDR3 is TGCGCCAGCAGCTTGGACAGGGGGCCTGGCTACACCTTC. Translation gives CASSLDRGPGYTF.

CDR3 sequence (DNA): TGTGCCAGCAGGGGGACAGGGACCTATGGCTACACCTTC. As protein: CASRGTGTYGYTF. The chain has TRBV11-2 and TRBJ1-2, with 9 bases aligning to TRBD1. After removal of 6 bases from V and 4 bases from J, the junction contained 3 bases not matched to a gene. From germline, CDR1 is SGHAT and CDR2 FQNNGV. This CDR3 spans 13 amino acids.

The V call is TRBV2, the J call TRBJ1-5; TRBD1 is a possible D gene (6 bases). This CDR3 has 16 residues. Germline loops: CDR1 SNHLY, CDR2 FYNNEI. V was cut by 4 bases and J by 8 bases, with 21 bases left in between. CDR3 amino acids: CASSGLLQGLWEPQHF. Here the CDR3 DNA reads TGTGCCAGCAGTGGACTTCTACAGGGCCTCTGGGAGCCCCAGCATTTT. Full variable domain (rest looked up from reference TRBV2 and TRBJ1-5): EPEVTQTPSHQVTQMGQEVILRCVPISNHLYFYWYRQILGQKVEFLVSFYNNEISEKSEIFDDQFSVERPDGSNFTLKIRSTKLEDSAMYFCASSGLLQGLWEPQHFGDGTRLSIL.

V usage is TRBV7-9 and J usage is TRBJ2-4, with a possible D match to TRBD1 (6 bases). The germline V gene encodes CDR1 SEHNR and CDR2 FQNEAQ (reference sequence). Trimming cost V 4 bases and J 7 bases, with 20 bases left between them. The CDR3 is made up of 16 amino acids. CDR3 nucleotide sequence: TGTGCCAGCAGCTCCCGGGACAACATCCACGAGAACATTCAGTACTTC. As protein: CASSSRDNIHENIQYF. Combining the CDR3 with reference TRBV7-9 and TRBJ2-4 gives the whole variable domain DTGVSQNPRHKITKRGQNVTFRCDPISEHNRLYWYRQTLGQGPEFLTYFQNEAQLEKSRLLSDRFSAERPKGSFSTLEIQRTEQGDSAMYLCASSSRDNIHENIQYFGAGTRLSVL.

J is TRBJ2-5 and V is TRBV5-4; TRBD1 matches at 11 bases. Trimming cost V 4 bases and J 5 bases; bases outside gene matches: 7. The CDR3 has 15 amino acids. The germline V gene has CDR1 SGHNT and CDR2 YYREEE (reference sequence). The CDR3, as DNA: TGTGCCAGCAGCACGGACAGGGGGCTTGGGGAGACCCAGTACTTC. Its protein is CASSTDRGLGETQYF.

This chain links TRBV4-3 with TRBJ1-1, with 9 bases identical to TRBD1. This CDR3 is 13 amino acids long. Germline assignment: CDR1 LGHNA and CDR2 YSLEER. With V trimmed by 4 bases and J by 5 bases, 2 bases remained unmatched. CDR3 sequence (DNA): TGCGCCAGCAGCCTGACAGGGGGGACTGAAGCTTTCTTT. Protein sequence: CASSLTGGTEAFF.